The 11 T cell receptor beta chains reported below all come from one sample, sequenced in a study of human T cells and chemical hapten exposure (dated by TCRdb to the early 2020s). The time point label of this sample denotes: patch test 1, 2 weeks after DPC sensitization. This specimen's treatment or condition label, per the study, means: therapeutic diphenylcyclopropenone sensitization with weekly scalp DPC. Library prep was done by RACE. TCRdb records NextSeq 500 as the sequencer. Using fastp at Q25 and MiXCR, TCRdb reprocessed the public reads and kept productive beta chains. Rows are combined by CDR3 protein, so each entry shows the most common genes and DNA. Counted in this sample were around 120,000 distinct CDR3 sequences; roughly an eighth of them appeared once. The ten biggest clones cover approximately 0.92% of the sample. The sequencing used whole blood, collected in connection with sensitization to the hapten diphenylcyclopropenone (DPC). Receptors were obtained from a man younger than 35 with alopecia areata. Some clones in this sample may be carry-over from other donors' samples.

The chain has TRBV3-1 and TRBJ2-2; D is possibly TRBD2 (5 bases). The V and J ends lost 5 bases and 2 bases respectively, with 9 bases between them. The CDR3 runs to 14 residues. CDR1 LGHDT and CDR2 YNNKEL come from the germline V gene (reference sequence). Here the CDR3 reads CASSAGPNTGELFF. CDR3 DNA: TGTGCCAGCAGCGCGGGTCCTAACACCGGGGAGCTGTTTTTT.

J is TRBJ2-7 and V is TRBV20-1, with 9 bases that match TRBD1. This CDR3 is built from 13 residues. V shed 5 bases and J 1 base; nucleotides not matched to a gene: 3. Germline CDR1 DFQATT, CDR2 SNEGSKA (reference sequence). In nucleotides, the CDR3 is TGCAGTGCTGACAGGGGGAGATCCTACGAGCAGTACTTC. Its protein is CSADRGRSYEQYF.

The V gene is TRBV29-1, the J gene TRBJ2-3; 7 nucleotides match TRBD1. CDR1 is SQVTM and CDR2 is ANQGSEA in the germline V gene. CDR3 size: 14 residues. V gave up 6 bases and J gave up 5 bases; unmatched junction bases: 11. The CDR3 bases are TGCAGCGTAGACCGGGACAGAAGTATAGATACGCAGTATTTT. Its protein product is CSVDRDRSIDTQYF.

The V and J genes are TRBV6-1 and TRBJ2-7; D is unclear. The ends were cut back, 2 bases at V and 3 bases at J, with 11 bases in the middle. In germline, CDR1 is MNHNS, CDR2 SASEGT. This CDR3 comprises 14 residues. CDR3 in DNA: TGTGCCAGCAGTGAAAGGGCCGTCTTCTACGAGCAGTACTTC. Amino acid sequence: CASSERAVFYEQYF.

The genes are TRBV27 and TRBJ2-3; D gene unclear. Germline-derived CDR1 and CDR2 are MNHEY and SMNVEV (reference sequence). V lost 2 bases and J lost 4, with 7 bases in between. The CDR3 loop spans 13 amino acids. This CDR3 reads CASSLLGPDTQYF. The CDR3 coding sequence is TGTGCCAGCAGTTTACTCGGCCCAGATACGCAGTATTTT.

This rearrangement joins TRBV20-1 to TRBJ1-2; D possibly corresponds to TRBD1 (6 bases). This CDR3 is 15 amino acids long. Germline CDR1 and CDR2: DFQATT and SNEGSKA (reference sequence). V gave up 5 bases and J gave up 2 bases, with 18 bases separating them. The CDR3, as DNA: TGCAGTGCTGCCTCGGACAGACCATCAAACTATGGCTACACCTTC. Translating it yields CSAASDRPSNYGYTF.

In this sample, this clonotype turned up a few times. The rearrangement joins TRBV7-9 to TRBJ2-2; possible D gene TRBD1, 6 bases. V was clipped by 2 bases and J by 6 bases, with 13 bases between them. CDR1 and CDR2 (germline): SEHNR, FQNEAQ (reference sequence). This CDR3 has 15 residues. The DNA of the CDR3 is TGTGCCAGCAGCTTATTCCCAGGGGCATCCGGGGAGCTGTTTTTT. Its translation is CASSLFPGASGELFF.

The genes are TRBV4-3 and TRBJ2-2; D uncertain. CDR1 and CDR2 from the germline V gene are LGHNA and YSLEER. The CDR3 runs to 13 residues. V lost 4 bases, J lost 6 bases, and 9 bases lay in between. This CDR3 reads CASSLARAGELFF. CDR3 bases: TGCGCCAGCAGCCTCGCTAGGGCCGGGGAGCTGTTTTTT.

Sample share makes this clonotype medium-sized (0.01 to 0.1%). This CDR3 reads CASSSGGFQLAKNIQYF. Here the CDR3 DNA reads TGTGCCAGCTCATCCGGCGGGTTTCAACTAGCCAAAAACATTCAGTACTTC. V gene TRBV18 combines with J gene TRBJ2-4; a possible D gene is TRBD2 (5 bases). Trimming cost V 5 bases and J 0 bases, with 17 bases left between them. The CDR3 covers 17 residues. CDR1 and CDR2 (germline): KGHSH, LQKENI.

CDR3 residues: CASSLSGQGGTEAFF. The CDR3 bases are TGTGCCAGCAGTTTAAGCGGACAGGGAGGCACTGAAGCTTTCTTT. This chain links TRBV12-3 or TRBV12-4 with TRBJ1-1; TRBD1 matches 8 bases. The J segment lost 4 bases and the V segment lost 2 bases, leaving 6 bases of the junction unmatched. The CDR3 spans 15 residues.

The V and J genes are TRBV2 and TRBJ2-7; D remains unclear. CDR1 SNHLY and CDR2 FYNNEI come from the germline V gene. The V and J ends lost 0 bases and 10 bases respectively, with 7 bases between them. CDR3 length equals 11 residues. In DNA form, the CDR3 reads TGTGCCAGCAGTGAAGCAACAACACAGTACTTC. It codes for CASSEATTQYF. Drawing the rest from reference TRBV2 and TRBJ2-7, the complete variable domain is EPEVTQTPSHQVTQMGQEVILRCVPISNHLYFYWYRQILGQKVEFLVSFYNNEISEKSEIFDDQFSVERPDGSNFTLKIRSTKLEDSAMYFCASSEATTQYFGPGTRLTVT.